These 22 T cell receptor beta chains were all obtained from the same sample, sequenced in a study of identical twins. In TCRdb, the 5' RACE reads were re-called with MiXCR into one record per CDR3 protein. The data contain 460,000 or so distinct CDR3 sequences, approximately 14% of them singletons. These data are also associated with another study on yellow fever vaccine responses in identical twins.

Specimen: CD4+ T cells sorted from blood. These receptors originate from a woman younger than 35 in good health.

The rearrangement links TRBV5-1 to TRBJ1-4; 7 bases agree with TRBD1. The germline V gene has CDR1 SGHRS and CDR2 YFSETQ. Trimming took 2 bases from V and 7 from J; bases not matched to a gene: 8. The CDR3 has 15 residues. This CDR3 reads CASSFNRGGVEKLFF. Here the CDR3 DNA reads TGCGCCAGCAGCTTTAACAGGGGAGGAGTTGAAAAACTGTTTTTT.

Only a few counts were recorded for this clonotype. The chain is built from TRBV6-2 or TRBV6-3 and TRBJ2-7, with D possibly being TRBD1 or TRBD2 (5 bases each). Per the germline V gene, CDR1 is MNHEY and CDR2 is SVGEGT. The germline V and J ends were trimmed by 2 bases and 2 bases, with 10 bases remaining between them. The CDR3 has 14 residues. In DNA form, the CDR3 reads TGTGCCAGCAGTTACGGGACCAACCCCTACGAGCAGTACTTC. The encoded protein is CASSYGTNPYEQYF.

This clonotype was counted a few times. The chain has TRBV15 and TRBJ2-3; D is unresolved. Trimming took off 1 base at V and 2 bases at J, with 16 bases between the two ends. CDR1 is LNHNV and CDR2 is YYDKDF in the germline V gene (reference sequence). The CDR3 loop spans 17 amino acids. CDR3 residues: CATSRALNPTFTDTQYF. The CDR3 nucleotides read TGTGCCACCAGCAGAGCCCTCAACCCGACATTCACAGATACGCAGTATTTT.

The rearrangement links TRBV5-1 to TRBJ2-2; the D gene is possibly TRBD1 (7 bases). Deletions cut 2 bases from V and 5 bases from J, with 13 bases between. Germline V gives CDR1 SGHRS, CDR2 YFSETQ. The CDR3 totals 15 residues. The CDR3 bases are TGCGCCAGCAGCTTCCAGGGGGGTGATACCGGGGAGCTGTTTTTT. It translates to CASSFQGGDTGELFF.

The chain recombines TRBV7-2 with TRBJ2-5; 10 nucleotides match TRBD2. Germline values: CDR1 SGHTA, CDR2 FQGNSA. This CDR3 region has 16 residues. The junction had 7 bases not matched to a gene; V was cut back by 1 base and J by 5 bases. CDR3 region: CASSLGAGGPRETQYF. CDR3 DNA sequence: TGTGCCAGCAGCTTAGGAGCGGGAGGGCCTAGGGAGACCCAGTACTTC.

This clonotype was observed at least ten times. The rearrangement joins TRBV11-2 to TRBJ2-4; D might be TRBD1 (6 bases). CDR3 length equals 16 residues. In germline, CDR1 is SGHAT, CDR2 FQNNGV. V lost 4 bases to trimming and J lost 1 base, with 14 bases between them. Written as DNA, the CDR3 is TGTGCCAGCAGCTACACCGGGACAAAGGCCAAAAACATTCAGTACTTC. Amino acid sequence: CASSYTGTKAKNIQYF.

The chain uses TRBV28 and TRBJ1-1; 10 positions match TRBD1. The CDR3 runs to 16 residues. Per germline, CDR1 MDHEN and CDR2 SYDVKM. The J segment lost 0 bases and the V segment lost 4 bases, leaving 5 bases of the junction unmatched. The CDR3 region has the DNA TGTGCCAGCAGTTCCCCCGGGACAGGGGTGAACACTGAAGCTTTCTTT. This codes for CASSSPGTGVNTEAFF.

This clonotype turned up a few times. The chain links TRBV20-1 to TRBJ1-2; D not certain. CDR1 and CDR2 from the germline V gene are DFQATT and SNEGSKA (reference sequence). CDR3 length: 14 residues. V was pared by 1 base and J by 4 bases, with 13 bases between. CDR3 sequence reads: CSARAPENLYGYTF. In DNA, the CDR3 is TGCAGTGCTAGAGCGCCCGAGAACCTCTATGGCTACACCTTC.

This clonotype was seen a few times. This chain uses TRBV5-1 with TRBJ2-7; TRBD2 matches at 8 bases. The V segment lost 0 bases and the J segment 7 bases; nucleotides outside the gene matches: 12. The germline gives CDR1 SGHRS, CDR2 YFSETQ. CDR3 size: 16 residues. CDR3 residues: CASSLGASGGRGEQYF. CDR3 bases: TGCGCCAGCAGCTTGGGGGCCAGCGGGGGCCGAGGGGAGCAGTACTTC. The full variable domain, in which reference TRBV5-1 and TRBJ2-7 provide the parts outside the CDR3, is KAGVTQTPRYLIKTRGQQVTLSCSPISGHRSVSWYQQTPGQGLQFLFEYFSETQRNKGNFPGRFSGRQFSNSRSEMNVSTLELGDSALYLCASSLGASGGRGEQYFGPGTRLTVT.

The V gene is TRBV7-2, the J gene TRBJ2-7; 9 nucleotides align to TRBD1. The CDR3 runs to 15 residues. With V trimmed by 6 bases and J by 3 bases, 9 bases remained unmatched. Germline V CDR1 and CDR2: SGHTA, FQGNSA. The CDR3 reads CASRPYRGRSYEQYF. As DNA, the CDR3 is TGTGCCAGCAGACCTTACAGGGGGCGCAGCTACGAGCAGTACTTC.

The rearrangement uses TRBV7-2 and TRBJ2-7, with 11 nucleotides matching TRBD2. Germline lookup yields CDR1 SGHTA and CDR2 FQGNSA. The CDR3 has 16 residues. V gave up 1 base and J gave up 4 bases; unmatched junction bases: 6. Here the CDR3 reads CASSLDSGGVPYEQYF. For the CDR3, the DNA is TGTGCCAGCAGCTTAGATAGCGGGGGGGTTCCGTACGAGCAGTACTTC.

This chain joins TRBV4-1 and TRBJ2-2, with 11 bases fitting TRBD2. Trimming cost V 1 base and J 5 bases; bases outside gene matches: 3. CDR1 is MGHRA, CDR2 YSYEKL, per germline. The CDR3 contains 16 residues. The CDR3 DNA follows: TGCGCCAGCAGCCAAGCGCCTAGCGGGAGGACCGGGGAGCTGTTTTTT. Translated: CASSQAPSGRTGELFF.

The sample holds a few counts of this clonotype. The chain recombines TRBV27 with TRBJ2-1; D is undetermined. V lost 3 bases to trimming and J lost 9 bases, with 18 bases between them. CDR1 and CDR2 (germline): MNHEY, SMNVEV (reference sequence). The CDR3 length is 15 residues. The CDR3 loop is CASSFVPPTRSEQFF. Here the CDR3 DNA reads TGTGCCAGCAGTTTTGTTCCCCCGACCAGGTCTGAGCAGTTCTTC.

This chain connects TRBV6-5 to TRBJ2-5; D gene ambiguous. This CDR3 spans 14 amino acids. Deletions cut 0 bases from V and 6 bases from J, with 11 bases between. Germline lookup yields CDR1 MNHEY and CDR2 SVGAGI. Here the CDR3 reads CASSYSREGKTQYF. The CDR3 coding sequence is TGTGCCAGCAGTTACTCAAGGGAAGGAAAGACCCAGTACTTC.

In this sample, this clonotype turned up a few times. Here the CDR3 reads CASSSTSGVDKNIQYF. DNA of the CDR3: TGCGCCAGCAGCTCGACTAGCGGGGTCGACAAAAACATTCAGTACTTC. The chain couples TRBV5-1 to TRBJ2-4; 11 nucleotides align to TRBD2. The V and J ends lost 3 bases and 3 bases, in that order; junction bases with no gene match: 5. The germline V gene encodes CDR1 SGHRS and CDR2 YFSETQ. The CDR3 spans 16 residues.

The chain employs TRBV18 and TRBJ2-7; TRBD2 aligns across 8 bases. Per germline, CDR1 KGHSH and CDR2 LQKENI. V dropped 1 base and J dropped 5; count of bases not matched to a gene: 4. The CDR3 covers 14 residues. CDR3 loop: CASSPRAGGNEQYF. Written as DNA, the CDR3 is TGTGCCAGCTCACCACGGGCGGGAGGAAACGAGCAGTACTTC.

V and J are TRBV6-1 and TRBJ2-3; tentative D call: TRBD2 (6 bases). Trimming pared 4 bases from V and 0 bases from J, leaving 11 bases between. The CDR3 is 15 residues long. CDR1 and CDR2 from the germline V gene are MNHNS and SASEGT. The CDR3 DNA is TGTGCCAGCAGTGCCTGGGGGACTAGCACAGATACGCAGTATTTT. This codes for CASSAWGTSTDTQYF.

The chain uses TRBV6-5 and TRBJ2-2, with a tentative D call TRBD1 (6 bases). This CDR3 region has 15 residues. Germline CDR1 reads MNHEY; CDR2 reads SVGAGI. V was cut by 4 bases and J by 7 bases, with 16 bases left in between. The CDR3 region is CASSSRGLSGGELFF. The CDR3 DNA is TGTGCCAGCAGTTCCAGGGGTTTGTCAGGCGGGGAGCTGTTTTTT.

This clonotype was seen repeatedly, ten times or more. The chain combines TRBV14 with TRBJ2-7, with D unclear. CDR1 and CDR2 from the germline V gene are SGHDN and FVKESK. The V gene lost 4 bases and the J gene lost 1 base, with 5 bases spanning the gap. This CDR3 is built from 12 residues. The CDR3 DNA is TGTGCCAGCAGCCTCTTTTCCTACGAGCAGTACTTC. Its translation: CASSLFSYEQYF.

The chain uses TRBV28 and TRBJ2-5; 9 bases agree with TRBD1. CDR1 is MDHEN and CDR2 is SYDVKM in the germline V gene. V shed 5 bases, J shed 3 bases, and the junction held 7 bases outside the gene matches. This CDR3 contains 15 residues. The CDR3 loop is CASSGTGLIKETQYF. DNA of the CDR3: TGTGCCAGCAGTGGGACAGGGCTTATTAAAGAGACCCAGTACTTC. Supplemented by reference TRBV28 and TRBJ2-5, the full variable domain reads DVKVTQSSRYLVKRTGEKVFLECVQDMDHENMFWYRQDPGLGLRLIYFSYDVKMKEKGDIPEGYSVSREKKERFSLILESASTNQTSMYLCASSGTGLIKETQYFGPGTRLLVL.

The V gene is TRBV3-1, the J gene TRBJ2-2, with D unresolved. CDR1 is LGHDT, CDR2 YNNKEL, per germline (reference sequence). Deletions cut 6 bases from V and 0 bases from J, with 11 bases between. CDR3 length equals 15 residues. This CDR3 reads CASRGTAPNTGELFF. For the CDR3, the DNA is TGTGCCAGCAGAGGTACTGCACCGAACACCGGGGAGCTGTTTTTT.

This clonotype has more than one count but fewer than ten. The chain uses TRBV20-1 and TRBJ2-1; TRBD1 aligns across 8 bases. Looked up from germline, CDR1 is DFQATT and CDR2 is SNEGSKA (reference sequence). The V gene end was trimmed by 1 base and the J gene end by 0 bases; junction bases not matched to a gene: 2. The CDR3 spans 15 residues. CDR3 protein: CSARAGTGSYNEQFF. Written as DNA, the CDR3 is TGCAGTGCTAGAGCCGGGACAGGCTCCTACAATGAGCAGTTCTTC.